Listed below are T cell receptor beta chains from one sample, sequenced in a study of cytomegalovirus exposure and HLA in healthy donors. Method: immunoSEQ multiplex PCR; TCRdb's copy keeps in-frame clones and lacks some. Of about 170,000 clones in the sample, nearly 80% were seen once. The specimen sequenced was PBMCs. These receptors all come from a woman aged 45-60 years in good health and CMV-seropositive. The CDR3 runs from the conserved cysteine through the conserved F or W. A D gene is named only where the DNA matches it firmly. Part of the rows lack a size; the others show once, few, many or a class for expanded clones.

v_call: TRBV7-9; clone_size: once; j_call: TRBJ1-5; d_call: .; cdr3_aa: CASSPDTYSNQPQHF; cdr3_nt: TGTGCCAGCAGCCCGGACACCTATAGCAATCAGCCCCAGCATTTT
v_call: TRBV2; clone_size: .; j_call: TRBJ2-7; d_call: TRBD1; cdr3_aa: CASRYGQGRIIYEQYF; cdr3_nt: TGTGCCAGCAGATACGGACAGGGCAGAATAATATACGAGCAGTACTTC
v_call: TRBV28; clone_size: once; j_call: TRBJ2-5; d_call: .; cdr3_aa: CASSLQQETQYF; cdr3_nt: TGTGCCAGCAGTTTACAGCAAGAGACCCAGTACTTC
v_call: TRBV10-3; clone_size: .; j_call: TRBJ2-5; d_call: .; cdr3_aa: CAISLRGQETQYF; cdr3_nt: TGTGCCATCAGTCTGAGAGGGCAAGAGACCCAGTACTTC
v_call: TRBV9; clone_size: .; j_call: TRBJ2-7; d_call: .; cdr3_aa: CASSVLPGSSYEQYF; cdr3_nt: TGTGCCAGCAGCGTCCTTCCGGGGAGCTCCTACGAGCAGTACTTC
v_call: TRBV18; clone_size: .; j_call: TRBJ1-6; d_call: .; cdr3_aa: CASSPRPGSYNSPLHF; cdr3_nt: TGTGCCAGCTCACCTCGGCCGGGCTCCTATAATTCACCCCTCCACTTT
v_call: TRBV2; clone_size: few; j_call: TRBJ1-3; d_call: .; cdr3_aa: CASSRGLISGNTIYF; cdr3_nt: TGTGCCAGCAGTAGAGGATTGATCTCTGGAAACACCATATATTTT
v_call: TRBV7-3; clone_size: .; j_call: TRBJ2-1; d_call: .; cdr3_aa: CASSLVGDEQFF; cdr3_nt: TGTGCCAGCAGCCTTGTGGGCGATGAGCAGTTCTTC
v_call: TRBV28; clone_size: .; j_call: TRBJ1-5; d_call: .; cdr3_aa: CASSPGDSNQPQHF; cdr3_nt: TGTGCCAGCAGTCCAGGTGATAGCAATCAGCCCCAGCATTTT
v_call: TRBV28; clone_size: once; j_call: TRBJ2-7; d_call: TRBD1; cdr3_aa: CASRTDRGLRDYEQYF; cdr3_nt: TGTGCCAGCAGGACAGACAGGGGGCTTCGTGACTACGAGCAGTACTTC